The 21 T cell receptor beta chains below come from one sample, sequenced in a study of identifying expanded T cells in peripheral blood. Assay: immunoSEQ multiplex PCR; the TCRdb copy retains only in-frame clones and omits some. In the table there are 100,000 to 150,000 clones, roughly 80% of which are singletons. Sequenced: blood. All receptors come from a person between 18 and 70 years old in good health.

The V call is TRBV5-4, the J call TRBJ2-5; no clear D. This CDR3 has 14 amino acids. Germline V gene lookup returns CDR1 SGHNT and CDR2 YYREEE (reference sequence). Trimming stripped 0 bases from V and 1 base from J, with 7 bases between. CDR3 region: CASSLGTAQETQYF. Here the CDR3 DNA reads TGTGCCAGCAGCTTGGGCACAGCCCAAGAGACCCAGTACTTC.

V gene TRBV2 combines with J gene TRBJ1-1; no clear D. The germline V and J ends were trimmed by 6 bases and 0 bases, with 14 bases remaining between them. Germline CDR1 reads SNHLY; CDR2 reads FYNNEI. There are 15 residues in the CDR3. CDR3 sequence (DNA): TGTGCCAGCAGAATGACCAGCATTTTGAACACTGAAGCTTTCTTT. Translated: CASRMTSILNTEAFF. The full variable domain, with the rest looked up from reference TRBV2 and TRBJ1-1, is EPEVTQTPSHQVTQMGQEVILRCVPISNHLYFYWYRQILGQKVEFLVSFYNNEISEKSEIFDDQFSVERPDGSNFTLKIRSTKLEDSAMYFCASRMTSILNTEAFFGQGTRLTVV.

The CDR3 DNA sequence: TGTGCCAGCAGTGAGAGGCCAACTTACAAAGAGACCCAGTACTTC. Its translation is CASSERPTYKETQYF. The chain links TRBV6-1 to TRBJ2-5; D uncertain. Germline CDR1 and CDR2: MNHNS and SASEGT. The V and J ends lost 3 bases and 3 bases respectively, with 14 bases between them. The CDR3 contains 15 residues.

The chain employs TRBV6-1 and TRBJ1-4, with D unclear. Germline CDR1 is MNHNS and CDR2 is SASEGT. V gave up 4 bases and J gave up 6 bases, with 18 bases separating them. The CDR3 spans 16 residues. Here the CDR3 reads CASSASLERSDEKLFF. The CDR3 region has the DNA TGTGCCAGCAGTGCATCCCTGGAGAGGTCCGATGAAAAACTGTTTTTT.

The chain carries TRBV4-1 and TRBJ2-3; D ambiguous. V dropped 0 bases and J dropped 4 bases, with 11 bases sitting between them. This CDR3 contains 15 residues. The germline CDR1 and CDR2 sequences are MGHRA and YSYEKL. DNA for the CDR3: TGCGCCAGCAGCCAAGAACGCATTTGGGCAGATACGCAGTATTTT. The encoded protein is CASSQERIWADTQYF.

The gene calls are TRBV6-5 and TRBJ1-2; D is unresolved. The V end lost 6 bases, the J end lost 8 bases, and 16 bases lay between the germline ends. The CDR3 has 13 amino acids. The germline CDR1 and CDR2 sequences are MNHEY and SVGAGI. CDR3 in DNA: TGTGCCAGCAGGGGGATTCGACACGGGGGCTACACCTTC. Translating it yields CASRGIRHGGYTF.

This clone has just a few counts. This rearrangement joins TRBV5-5 to TRBJ1-2; D unclear. Trimming left V 7 bases short and J 4 bases short, with 14 bases between. Germline V lookup: CDR1 SGHKS, CDR2 YYEKEE (reference sequence). The CDR3 sequence is 13 residues long. The CDR3 is CASREYVLYGYTF. The CDR3 coding sequence is TGTGCCAGCCGCGAGTACGTCCTCTATGGCTACACCTTC. The complete variable domain, with remaining parts taken from reference TRBV5-5 and TRBJ1-2, reads DAGVTQSPTHLIKTRGQQVTLRCSPISGHKSVSWYQQVLGQGPQFIFQYYEKEERGRGNFPDRFSARQFPNYSSELNVNALLLGDSALYLCASREYVLYGYTFGSGTRLTVV.

V usage is TRBV9 and J usage is TRBJ2-5, with D perhaps matching TRBD1 (6 bases). V was clipped by 3 bases and J by 1 base, with 13 bases between them. CDR1 and CDR2 from the germline V gene are SGDLS and YYNGEE. The CDR3 is 15 amino acids. The CDR3 loop reads CASSGGQTSQETQYF. DNA for the CDR3: TGTGCCAGCAGCGGAGGACAGACGAGCCAAGAGACCCAGTACTTC.

In this sample, this clone turned up once. This rearrangement joins TRBV2 to TRBJ2-5; weak D call: TRBD2 (5 bases). This CDR3 comprises 12 residues. Germline CDR1 and CDR2: SNHLY and FYNNEI. V was pared by 3 bases and J by 7 bases, with 9 bases between. This chain's CDR3 is CASSEEDGTQYF. The CDR3 DNA sequence: TGTGCCAGCAGTGAGGAGGATGGGACCCAGTACTTC.

The chain joins TRBV30 to TRBJ1-3; D not certain. This CDR3 region has 14 residues. Trimming took 1 base from V and 0 from J, leaving 7 bases between them. Per the germline V gene, CDR1 is GTSNPN and CDR2 is SVGIG (reference sequence). The DNA of the CDR3 is TGTGCCTGGAGTGGGGTCTCCTCTGGAAACACCATATATTTT. It encodes CAWSGVSSGNTIYF.

V is TRBV7-7 and J is TRBJ2-7; 7 positions agree with TRBD2. With V trimmed by 1 base and J by 4 bases, 1 base remained unmatched. This CDR3 region has 13 residues. From germline, CDR1 is SSHAT and CDR2 FNYEAQ (reference sequence). The CDR3 sequence: CASSLGEGYEQYF. CDR3 DNA: TGTGCCAGCAGCTTAGGGGAGGGTTACGAGCAGTACTTC.

This sequence joins TRBV2 and TRBJ1-1; tentatively, D is TRBD1 (6 bases). CDR1 is SNHLY, CDR2 FYNNEI, per germline. V dropped 8 bases and J dropped 0 bases, with 16 bases sitting between them. The CDR3 covers 15 residues. The CDR3 reads CASQRGAIMNTEAFF. The CDR3 coding sequence is TGTGCCAGCCAGCGGGGGGCTATTATGAACACTGAAGCTTTCTTT.

The chain has TRBV18 and TRBJ1-1, with 9 bases identical to TRBD1. Germline V lookup: CDR1 KGHSH, CDR2 LQKENI. The V segment lost 6 bases and the J segment 4 bases; nucleotides outside the gene matches: 12. The CDR3 extends over 16 amino acids. CDR3 sequence (DNA): TGTGCCAGCTCCCCCACCGGGACAGGGCCGCGCACTGAAGCTTTCTTT. This translates into CASSPTGTGPRTEAFF. Using reference TRBV18 and TRBJ1-1 for the parts outside the CDR3, the full variable domain is NAGVMQNPRHLVRRRGQEARLRCSPMKGHSHVYWYRQLPEEGLKFMVYLQKENIIDESGMPKERFSAEFPKEGPSILRIQQVVRGDSAAYFCASSPTGTGPRTEAFFGQGTRLTVV.

The CDR3 protein is CSVRTSGGHNEQFF. In DNA, the CDR3 is TGCAGCGTAAGGACTAGCGGGGGGCACAATGAGCAGTTCTTC. The chain is built from TRBV29-1 and TRBJ2-1; 14 nucleotides match TRBD2. CDR1 is SQVTM and CDR2 is ANQGSEA in the germline V gene. The CDR3 is made up of 14 amino acids. The junction had 3 bases not matched to a gene; V was cut back by 6 bases and J by 5 bases.

The V and J genes are TRBV18 and TRBJ2-5, with D tentatively TRBD1 or TRBD2 (5 bases each). The V gene's germline CDR1 is KGHSH and CDR2 LQKENI. V lost 3 bases, J lost 2 bases, and 16 bases lay in between. The CDR3 is made up of 16 amino acids. CDR3 in amino acids: CASSPQLGEGQETQYF. In nucleotides, the CDR3 is TGTGCCAGCTCACCGCAATTGGGGGAAGGGCAAGAGACCCAGTACTTC.

This clone appeared once. The V gene is TRBV29-1, the J gene TRBJ2-5; 7 nucleotides agree with TRBD2. V lost 4 bases to trimming and J lost 2 bases; unmatched junction nucleotides: 4. The CDR3 consists of 13 residues. Looked up from germline, CDR1 is SQVTM and CDR2 is ANQGSEA. CDR3 region: CSVVGEGQETQYF. CDR3 bases: TGCAGCGTTGTTGGGGAGGGGCAAGAGACCCAGTACTTC.

V usage is TRBV7-2 and J usage is TRBJ1-1; possibly TRBD1 for D (6 bases). Looked up from germline, CDR1 is SGHTA and CDR2 is FQGNSA. The CDR3 length is 14 residues. Trimming removed 4 bases from V and 5 bases from J, with 14 bases in between. The CDR3 reads CASSSQEGGTEAFF. CDR3 sequence (DNA): TGTGCCAGCAGCTCTCAGGAGGGGGGGACTGAAGCTTTCTTT.

The J gene is TRBJ2-3, the V gene TRBV6-5; D is uncertain. Deletions cut 6 bases from V and 4 bases from J, with 17 bases between. The CDR3 has 15 residues. Germline-derived CDR1 and CDR2 are MNHEY and SVGAGI. CDR3 DNA: TGTGCCAGCAGCTCCTCCTCGGGTCGGGCAGATACGCAGTATTTT. Protein product: CASSSSSGRADTQYF.

The rearrangement links TRBV6-1 to TRBJ2-5, with D uncertain. Looked up from germline, CDR1 is MNHNS and CDR2 is SASEGT. The CDR3 is 13 amino acids. The V and J ends lost 6 bases and 2 bases respectively, with 10 bases between them. The CDR3 here is CASSASIQETQYF. CDR3 coding DNA: TGTGCCAGCAGCGCCAGCATTCAAGAGACCCAGTACTTC.

This chain uses TRBV6-5 with TRBJ2-2; D possibly corresponds to TRBD2 (6 bases). V dropped 2 bases and J dropped 4 bases, with 14 bases sitting between them. This CDR3 has 16 amino acids. Germline CDR1 MNHEY, CDR2 SVGAGI. CDR3 amino acids: CASSYKGGLGTGELFF. CDR3 DNA sequence: TGTGCCAGCAGTTACAAAGGAGGGCTGGGCACCGGGGAGCTGTTTTTT.

The chain is built from TRBV18 and TRBJ1-4; tentative D call: TRBD1 (5 bases). CDR1 and CDR2 from the germline V gene are KGHSH and LQKENI. V shed 6 bases and J shed 0 bases, with 14 bases lying between them. The CDR3 is made up of 16 amino acids. CDR3 loop: CASSLQASATNEKLFF. CDR3 nucleotide sequence: TGTGCCAGCTCGCTACAGGCCAGTGCAACTAATGAAAAACTGTTTTTT.